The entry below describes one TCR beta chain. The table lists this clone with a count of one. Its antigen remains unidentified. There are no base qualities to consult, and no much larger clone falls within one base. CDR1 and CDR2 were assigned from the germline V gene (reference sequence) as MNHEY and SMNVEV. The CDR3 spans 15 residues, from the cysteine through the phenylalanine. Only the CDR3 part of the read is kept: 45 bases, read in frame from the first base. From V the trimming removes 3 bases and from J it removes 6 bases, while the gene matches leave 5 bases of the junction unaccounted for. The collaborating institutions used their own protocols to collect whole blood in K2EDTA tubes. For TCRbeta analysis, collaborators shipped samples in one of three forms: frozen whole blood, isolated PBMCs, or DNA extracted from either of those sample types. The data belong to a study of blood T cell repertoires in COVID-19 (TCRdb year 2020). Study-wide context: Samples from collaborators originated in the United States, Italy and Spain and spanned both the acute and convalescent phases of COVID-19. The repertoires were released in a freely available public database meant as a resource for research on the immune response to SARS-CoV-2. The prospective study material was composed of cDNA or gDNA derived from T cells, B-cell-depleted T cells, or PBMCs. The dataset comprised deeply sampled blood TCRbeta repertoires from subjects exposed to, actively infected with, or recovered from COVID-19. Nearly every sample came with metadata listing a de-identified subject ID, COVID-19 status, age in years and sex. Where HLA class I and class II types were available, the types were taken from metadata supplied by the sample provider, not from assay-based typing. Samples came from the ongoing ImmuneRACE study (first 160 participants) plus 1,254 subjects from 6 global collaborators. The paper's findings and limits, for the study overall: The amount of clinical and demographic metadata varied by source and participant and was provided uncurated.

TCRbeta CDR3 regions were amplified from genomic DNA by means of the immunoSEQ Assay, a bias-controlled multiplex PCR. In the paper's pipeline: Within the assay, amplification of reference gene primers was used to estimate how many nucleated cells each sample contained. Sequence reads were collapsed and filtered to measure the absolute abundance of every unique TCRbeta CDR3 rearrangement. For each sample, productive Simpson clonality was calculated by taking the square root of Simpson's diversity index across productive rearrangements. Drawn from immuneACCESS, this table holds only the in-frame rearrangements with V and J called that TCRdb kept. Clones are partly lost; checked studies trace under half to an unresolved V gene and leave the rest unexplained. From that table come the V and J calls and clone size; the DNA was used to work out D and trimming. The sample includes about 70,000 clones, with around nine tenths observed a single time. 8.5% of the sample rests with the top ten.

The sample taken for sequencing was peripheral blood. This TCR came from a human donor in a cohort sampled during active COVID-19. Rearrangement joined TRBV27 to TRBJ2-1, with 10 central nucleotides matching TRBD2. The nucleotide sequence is TGTGCCAGCAGTTTCGGACTAGCGGCGCTCAATGAGCAGTTCTTC. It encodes CASSFGLAALNEQFF.